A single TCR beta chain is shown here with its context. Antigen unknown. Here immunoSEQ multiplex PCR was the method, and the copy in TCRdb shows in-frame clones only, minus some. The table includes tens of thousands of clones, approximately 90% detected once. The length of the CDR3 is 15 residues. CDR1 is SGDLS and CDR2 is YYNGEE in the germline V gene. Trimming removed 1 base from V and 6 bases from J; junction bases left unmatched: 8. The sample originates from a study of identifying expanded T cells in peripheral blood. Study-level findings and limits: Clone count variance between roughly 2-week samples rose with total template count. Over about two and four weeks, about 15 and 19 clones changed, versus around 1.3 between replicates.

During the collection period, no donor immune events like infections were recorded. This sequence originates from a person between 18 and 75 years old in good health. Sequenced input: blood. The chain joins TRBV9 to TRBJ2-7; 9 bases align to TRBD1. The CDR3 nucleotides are TGTGCCAGCAGCGTATCAGGACAGGGGTGGGTCGAGCAGTACTTC. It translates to CASSVSGQGWVEQYF. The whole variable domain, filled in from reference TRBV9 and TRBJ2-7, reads DSGVTQTPKHLITATGQRVTLRCSPRSGDLSVYWYQQSLDQGLQFLIQYYNGEERAKGNILERFSAQQFPDLHSELNLSSLELGDSALYFCASSVSGQGWVEQYFGPGTRLTVT.